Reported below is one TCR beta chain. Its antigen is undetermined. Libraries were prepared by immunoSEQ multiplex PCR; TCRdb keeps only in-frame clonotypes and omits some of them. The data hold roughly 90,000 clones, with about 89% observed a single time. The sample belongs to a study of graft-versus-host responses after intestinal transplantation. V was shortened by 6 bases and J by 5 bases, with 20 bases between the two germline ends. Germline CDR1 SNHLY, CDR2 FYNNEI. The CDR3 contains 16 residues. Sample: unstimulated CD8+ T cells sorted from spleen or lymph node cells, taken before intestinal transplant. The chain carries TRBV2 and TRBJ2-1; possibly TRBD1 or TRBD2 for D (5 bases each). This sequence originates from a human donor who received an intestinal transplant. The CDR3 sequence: CASSPRDGGPDNEQFF. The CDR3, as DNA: TGTGCCAGCAGCCCCCGGGATGGGGGACCGGACAATGAGCAGTTCTTC.